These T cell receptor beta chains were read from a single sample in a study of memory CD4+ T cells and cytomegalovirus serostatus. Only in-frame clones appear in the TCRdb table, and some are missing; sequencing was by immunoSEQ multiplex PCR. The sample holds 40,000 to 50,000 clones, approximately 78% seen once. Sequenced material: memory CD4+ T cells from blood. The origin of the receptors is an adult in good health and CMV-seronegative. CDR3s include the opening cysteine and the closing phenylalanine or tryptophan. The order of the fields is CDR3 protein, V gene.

CDR3 protein: CASSGRENTEAFF
V gene: TRBV6-6

CDR3 protein: CASSALVTGNTIYF
V gene: TRBV5-5

CDR3 protein: CASSRDREAFF
V gene: TRBV28

CDR3 protein: CAWSVQGSSYEQYF
V gene: TRBV30

CDR3 protein: CASSRSHQPSTDTQYF
V gene: TRBV18

CDR3 protein: CASRNRGQGAGETQYF
V gene: TRBV5-1

CDR3 protein: CASRGATRNLYNEQFF
V gene: TRBV4-1

CDR3 protein: CASSRTGSNSPLHF
V gene: TRBV7-3

CDR3 protein: CASTSEGCRLGYGYTF
V gene: TRBV21-1

CDR3 protein: CASSSRQASSGNTIYF
V gene: TRBV6-6

CDR3 protein: CASSISQGAQGGNTIYF
V gene: TRBV7-2

CDR3 protein: CASSTVGARGTQYF
V gene: TRBV5-8

CDR3 protein: CAWTGQVMDYTF
V gene: TRBV30

CDR3 protein: CASSISNQPQHF
V gene: TRBV19

CDR3 protein: CASSFRRGQGAYKLFF
V gene: TRBV27

CDR3 protein: CASSLGQGTNEKLFF
V gene: TRBV7-2

CDR3 protein: CASHSRGGVDTEAFF
V gene: TRBV25-1

CDR3 protein: CASSVLQGPGELFF
V gene: TRBV2

CDR3 protein: CASSLVGTGNTIYF
V gene: TRBV5-4

CDR3 protein: CASSFLQNTEAFF
V gene: TRBV5-1

CDR3 protein: CASSHPAPGRTEAFF
V gene: TRBV5-6

CDR3 protein: CSARAGDTQYF
V gene: TRBV20-1

CDR3 protein: CASSHTGAISYEQYF
V gene: TRBV4-3

CDR3 protein: CASSMPGHGF
V gene: TRBV21-1

CDR3 protein: CASSDSNGREAFF
V gene: TRBV6-4

CDR3 protein: CASSDSYRQDYGYTF
V gene: TRBV6-4

CDR3 protein: CASSPEENTEAFF
V gene: TRBV6-4

CDR3 protein: CASSQGVGAYGYTF
V gene: TRBV4-1

CDR3 protein: CASSGRQGLNTEAFF
V gene: TRBV5-1

CDR3 protein: CSGWGGRGESPEAFF
V gene: TRBV29-1

CDR3 protein: CASSQAGAGGDEQFF
V gene: TRBV14

CDR3 protein: CASSQDLPDSNLPYEQYF
V gene: TRBV4-1

CDR3 protein: CASSDSRAVRTEAFF
V gene: TRBV6-1

CDR3 protein: CASSFQGFYEQYF
V gene: TRBV27

CDR3 protein: CASSRDQYTEAFF
V gene: TRBV7-2

CDR3 protein: CASSLGSGANYGYTF
V gene: TRBV4-2